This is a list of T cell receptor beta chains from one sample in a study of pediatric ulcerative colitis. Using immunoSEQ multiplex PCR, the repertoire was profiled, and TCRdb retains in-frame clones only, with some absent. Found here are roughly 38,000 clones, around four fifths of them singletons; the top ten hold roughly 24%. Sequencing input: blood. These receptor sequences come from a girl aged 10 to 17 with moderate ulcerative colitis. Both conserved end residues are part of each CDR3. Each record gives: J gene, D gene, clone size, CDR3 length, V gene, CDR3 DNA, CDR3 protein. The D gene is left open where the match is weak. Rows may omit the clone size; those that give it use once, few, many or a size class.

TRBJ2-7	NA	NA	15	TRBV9	TGTGCCAGCAGCGTAGGAGGTCAGGGGGGAGGCGAGCAGTACTTC	CASSVGGQGGGEQYF
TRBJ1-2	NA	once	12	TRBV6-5	TGTGCCAGCAAGGCGTGGAGGGATGGCTACACCTTC	CASKAWRDGYTF
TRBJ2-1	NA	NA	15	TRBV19	TGTGCCAGTAGTATGTTTACTAGAGATTACAATGAGCAGTTCTTC	CASSMFTRDYNEQFF
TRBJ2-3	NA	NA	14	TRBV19	TGTGCCAGTACCCCACCCGTCGGCACAGATACGCAGTATTTT	CASTPPVGTDTQYF
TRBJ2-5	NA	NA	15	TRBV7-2	TGTGCCAGCAGCCGGTCCATTCCAGGGGTAGAGACCCAGTACTTC	CASSRSIPGVETQYF
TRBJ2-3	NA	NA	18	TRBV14	TGTGCCAGCAGCCAATTCCCCCCCTGGGGGATACCCACAGATACGCAGTATTTT	CASSQFPPWGIPTDTQYF
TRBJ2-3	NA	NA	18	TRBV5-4	TGTGCCAGCAGCTTACCACCGTCAGGGGCAGCGAGCACAGATACGCAGTATTTT	CASSLPPSGAASTDTQYF
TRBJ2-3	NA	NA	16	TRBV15	TGTGCCACCAGCGGAGACTCGGGTACTAGCACAGATACGCAGTATTTT	CATSGDSGTSTDTQYF
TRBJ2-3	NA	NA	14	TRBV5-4	TGTGCCAGCAGCTTATTGGGTCCCACAGATACGCAGTATTTT	CASSLLGPTDTQYF
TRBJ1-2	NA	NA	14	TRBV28	TGTGCCACTCGGAACAGGCCCCCTAACTATGGCTACACCTTC	CATRNRPPNYGYTF
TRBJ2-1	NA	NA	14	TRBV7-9	TGTGCCAGCACCCACGGATTTGGAGGGAATGAGCAGTTCTTC	CASTHGFGGNEQFF
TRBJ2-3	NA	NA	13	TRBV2	TGTGCCAGCAGTGAAGAAAACACAGATACGCAGTATTTT	CASSEENTDTQYF
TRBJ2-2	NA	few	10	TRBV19	TGTGCCAGTAGTATGGGGGAGCTGTTTTTT	CASSMGELFF
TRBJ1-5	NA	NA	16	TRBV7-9	TGTGCCAGCAGCTTAGACGGGGGATATAGCAATCAGCCCCAGCATTTT	CASSLDGGYSNQPQHF
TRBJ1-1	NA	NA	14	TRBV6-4	TGTGCCAGCAGTGACACATCTCAGGGAACTGAAGCTTTCTTT	CASSDTSQGTEAFF
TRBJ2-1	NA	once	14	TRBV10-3	TGTGCCATCAGACCGGGACAAGGGGGATACGAGCAGTTCTTC	CAIRPGQGGYEQFF
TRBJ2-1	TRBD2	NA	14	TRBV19	TGTGCCAGTAGTATAGATCGGGGACTAGCGGCGCAGTTCTTC	CASSIDRGLAAQFF
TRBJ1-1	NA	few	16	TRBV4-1	TGCGCCAGCAGCCAAGAACATCGACAGAAGGGCACTGAAGCTTTCTTT	CASSQEHRQKGTEAFF
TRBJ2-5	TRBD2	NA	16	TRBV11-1	TGTGCCAGCAGCTTACCGACTAGCGGATTCCAAGAGACCCAGTACTTC	CASSLPTSGFQETQYF
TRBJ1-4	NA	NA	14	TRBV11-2	TGTGCCAGCAGCCCGCGACCGGAGAATGAAAAACTGTTTTTT	CASSPRPENEKLFF
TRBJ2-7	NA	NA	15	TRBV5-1	TGCGCCAGCAGTGACAAGCCGGGGTTGGGATACGAGCAGTACTTC	CASSDKPGLGYEQYF
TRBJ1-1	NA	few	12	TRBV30	TGTGCCTGGAGTGAGTACGGCAGCGAAGCTTTCTTT	CAWSEYGSEAFF
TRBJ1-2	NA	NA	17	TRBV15	TGTGCCACCAGCAGAGATTACCAGGCAGGGGTTAACTATGGCTACACCTTC	CATSRDYQAGVNYGYTF
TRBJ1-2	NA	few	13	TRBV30	TGTGCCTGGAGCCTAGGGGGGGCTCGTGGCTACACCTTC	CAWSLGGARGYTF
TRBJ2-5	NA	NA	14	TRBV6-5	TGTGCCAGCAGTTACGGGGTAGTAGGAGAGACCCAGTACTTC	CASSYGVVGETQYF
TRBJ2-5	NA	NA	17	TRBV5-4	TGTGCCAGCAGTATCACGGGGGGCAGGGCGTACCAAGAGACCCAGTACTTC	CASSITGGRAYQETQYF
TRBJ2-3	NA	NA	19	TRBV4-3	TGCGCCAGCAGCCAAGGCTTACTCGGATCTTCTTCGTCCACAGATACGCAGTATTTT	CASSQGLLGSSSSTDTQYF
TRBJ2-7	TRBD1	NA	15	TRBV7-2	TGTGCCAGCAGCTTAGTGACAGGGGAGGCCTACGAGCAGTACTTC	CASSLVTGEAYEQYF
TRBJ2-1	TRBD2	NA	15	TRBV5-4	TGTGCCAGCAGCGGGGGACTAGCGGCCTACAATGAGCAGTTCTTC	CASSGGLAAYNEQFF
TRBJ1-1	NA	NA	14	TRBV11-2	TGTGCCAGCCTCCCGGTGGGGTCGAACACTGAAGCTTTCTTT	CASLPVGSNTEAFF
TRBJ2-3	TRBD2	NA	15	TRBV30	TGTGCCTGGAGTGTTGGTAGCGGGGGCACAGATACGCAGTATTTT	CAWSVGSGGTDTQYF
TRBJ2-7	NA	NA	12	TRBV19	TGTGCCAGTAGTACGGGGGAATTGCGATTGGACTTC	CASSTGELRLDF
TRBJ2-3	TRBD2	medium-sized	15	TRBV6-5	TGTGCCAGCAGAAACGGACTAGCGGGCACAGATACGCAGTATTTT	CASRNGLAGTDTQYF
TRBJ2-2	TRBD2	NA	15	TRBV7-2	TGTGCCAGCAGCTTAGCGGGGGGGTGCACCGGGGAGCTGTTTTTT	CASSLAGGCTGELFF
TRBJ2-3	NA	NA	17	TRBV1	TGCACCAGCAGCCAAACAGGGGAGACCCGGCCCACAGATACGCAGTATTTT	CTSSQTGETRPTDTQYF
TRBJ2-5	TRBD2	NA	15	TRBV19	TGTGCCAGTAGTATGCTAGCGGGGGGGCAAGAGACCCAGTACTTC	CASSMLAGGQETQYF
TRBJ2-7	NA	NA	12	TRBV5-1	TGCGCCACCAAAGGCTCCGGTTACGAGCAGTACTTC	CATKGSGYEQYF
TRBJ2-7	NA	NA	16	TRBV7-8	TGTGCCAGCAGCTTAGTAGGCGGGCGGATGGGCTACGAGCAGTACTTC	CASSLVGGRMGYEQYF
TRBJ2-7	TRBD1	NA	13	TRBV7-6	TGTGCCAGCAGCATAGGACAGGACTACGAGCAGTACTTC	CASSIGQDYEQYF
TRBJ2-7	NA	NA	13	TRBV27	TGTGCCAGCAGGTCCCCGGGAGAAATAGAGCAGTACTTC	CASRSPGEIEQYF
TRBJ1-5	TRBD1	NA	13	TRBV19	TGTGCCAGTAACGACAGGGGATATCAGCCCCAGCATTTT	CASNDRGYQPQHF
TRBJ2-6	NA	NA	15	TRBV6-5	TGTGCCAGCAGAGACTTGGGTTCTGGGGCCAACGTCCTGACTTTC	CASRDLGSGANVLTF
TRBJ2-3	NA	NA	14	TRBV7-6	TGTGCCAGCAGCCGGACCCAAAGCACAGATACGCAGTATTTT	CASSRTQSTDTQYF
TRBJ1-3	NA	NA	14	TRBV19	TGTGCCAGTACGTTTAGGACACCTGGAAACACCATATATTTT	CASTFRTPGNTIYF
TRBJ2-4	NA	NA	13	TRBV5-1	TGCGCCAGCAGCTTCAGGGGCCGGGACATTCAGTACTTC	CASSFRGRDIQYF
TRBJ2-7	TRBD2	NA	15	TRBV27	TGTGCCAGCAGTTTACAGCGGGGGGGCCTCTACGAGCAGTACTTC	CASSLQRGGLYEQYF
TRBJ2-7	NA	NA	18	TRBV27	TGTGCCAGCAGTTCGGGACCCGGGGCGGCCCCGTTGTCCTACGAGCAGTACTTC	CASSSGPGAAPLSYEQYF
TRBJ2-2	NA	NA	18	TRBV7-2	TGTGCCAGCAGCTTGATGCTCAGAACTAGCTTGATAACCGGGGAGCTGTTTTTT	CASSLMLRTSLITGELFF
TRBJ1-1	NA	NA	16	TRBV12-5	TGTGCTAGTGGTTTGGACATGTACGGGGTACACGCTGAAGCTTTCTTT	CASGLDMYGVHAEAFF
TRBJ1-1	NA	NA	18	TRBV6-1	TGTGCCAGCAGTGAAAGGGGTACCCTCGTGCAGGGAAACACTGAAGCTTTCTTT	CASSERGTLVQGNTEAFF
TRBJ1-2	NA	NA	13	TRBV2	TGTGCCAGCAGTGACACCGGAGAAAATGGCTACACCTTC	CASSDTGENGYTF
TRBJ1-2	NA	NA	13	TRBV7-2	TGTGCCAGCAGCTTAGCAGAGGGCGATGGCTACACCTTC	CASSLAEGDGYTF